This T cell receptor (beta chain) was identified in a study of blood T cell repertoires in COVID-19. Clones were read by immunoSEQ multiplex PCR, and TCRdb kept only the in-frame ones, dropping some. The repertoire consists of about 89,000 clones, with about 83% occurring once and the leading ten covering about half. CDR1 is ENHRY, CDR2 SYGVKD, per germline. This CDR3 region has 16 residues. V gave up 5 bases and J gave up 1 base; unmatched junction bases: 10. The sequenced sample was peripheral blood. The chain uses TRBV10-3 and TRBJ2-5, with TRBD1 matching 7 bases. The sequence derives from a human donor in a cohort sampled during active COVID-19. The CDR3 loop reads CAISQITGTVQETQYF. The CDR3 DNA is TGTGCCATCAGTCAGATTACCGGGACAGTCCAAGAGACCCAGTACTTC.